This T cell receptor beta chain comes out of a study of T cell changes during pregnancy in multiple sclerosis. The germline CDR1 and CDR2 sequences are SGHTA and FQGNSA. J lost 7 bases, V lost 1 base, and 7 bases had no gene match. The CDR3 extends over 15 amino acids. Method: immunoSEQ multiplex PCR; TCRdb's copy keeps in-frame clones and lacks some. The table lists approximately 32,000 clones, roughly 91% of them singletons. On this clone itself: Distinct nucleotide sequences in the sample also encode this CDR3.

This receptor was obtained from a female donor with multiple sclerosis, enrolled in a pregnancy study. Here the sequenced sample was CD4+ T cells from peripheral blood mononuclear cells, taken in the second trimester of pregnancy. The gene calls are TRBV7-2 and TRBJ2-7; 10 bases are a match to TRBD2. The CDR3 nucleotides read TGTGCCAGCAGCTTAGACCCAGCGGGAGGGGTGGAGCAGTACTTC. Amino acid sequence: CASSLDPAGGVEQYF.